What follows describes a single T cell receptor beta chain. This specimen belongs to a study of blood T cell repertoires in COVID-19. On the study more broadly: Some COVID-19 samples were acute and others convalescent; all came from the United States, Italy and Spain. PBMCs, B-cell-depleted T cells, or T cells were the source of the cDNA or gDNA that made up the material.

As handled by the study authors: Estimated nucleated cell counts came from reference gene primer amplification. The assay was immunoSEQ multiplex PCR, and TCRdb's table has in-frame clones only and misses some. V and J calls and clone size come straight from that table; D and trimming were deduced from the DNA. Of roughly 100,000 clones in the sample, over 70% were seen once. Sequencing was performed on peripheral blood. The clonotype comes from a human donor in a cohort sampled during active COVID-19.

As DNA, the CDR3 is TGTGCCAGCAGCCAAGGTTTAGGGAGCTCTGAAGCTTTCTTT. This gives the protein CASSQGLGSSEAFF. The chain carries TRBV3-1 (or the pseudogene TRBV3-2) and TRBJ1-1; D is undetermined. CDR3 size: 14 residues. CDR1 and CDR2 (germline): LGHDT, YNNKEL (reference sequence). Trimming took off 1 base at V and 6 bases at J, with 12 bases between the two ends.